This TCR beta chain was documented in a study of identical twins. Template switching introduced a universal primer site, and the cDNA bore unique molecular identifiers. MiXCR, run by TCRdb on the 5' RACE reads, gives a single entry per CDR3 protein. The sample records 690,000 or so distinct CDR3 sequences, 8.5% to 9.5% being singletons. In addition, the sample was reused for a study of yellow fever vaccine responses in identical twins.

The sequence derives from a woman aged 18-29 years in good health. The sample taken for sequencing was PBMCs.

CDR3 in amino acids: CAWSVRDEQFF. CDR3 sequence (DNA): TGTGCCTGGAGTGTTAGGGATGAGCAGTTCTTC. The rearrangement uses TRBV30 and TRBJ2-1; no clear D. Deletions cut 0 bases from V and 8 bases from J, with 5 bases between. The CDR3 length is 11 residues. Germline V gene data show CDR1 as GTSNPN and CDR2 as SVGIG (reference sequence).